These 3 T cell receptor beta chains share one sample of origin, sequenced in a study of T cell repertoires in cytomegalovirus infection. TCRdb processed the reads anew with MiXCR; each CDR3 protein has one entry. The profile shows 400,000 to 600,000 distinct CDR3 sequences, about two fifths of them singletons. Their specific antigens are unknown. Sequencing was performed on cultured PBMCs, taken from culture after CMV antigen stimulation. The receptors originated from a human donor in good health (CMV status not recorded). Some clones in this sample may be carry-over from other donors' samples.

The rearrangement joins TRBV6-5 to TRBJ2-7; D unresolved. The germline V gene has CDR1 MNHEY and CDR2 SVGAGI. V was shortened by 6 bases and J by 3 bases, with 21 bases between the two germline ends. This CDR3 has 16 amino acids. The DNA for the CDR3 is TGTGCCAGCAGCAACTCCCTCTCGGGCGCCCGCTACGAGCAGTACTTC. Translating gives CASSNSLSGARYEQYF.

This clonotype was detected once. The chain is built from TRBV28 and TRBJ2-2; D call uncertain. CDR1 and CDR2 (germline): MDHEN, SYDVKM. V was shortened by 8 bases and J by 3 bases, with 10 bases between the two germline ends. CDR3 length: 13 residues. The CDR3 coding sequence is TGTGCCAGCCTCAGCTGGGACACCGGGGAGCTGTTTTTT. The encoded protein is CASLSWDTGELFF.

The V gene is TRBV4-1, the J gene TRBJ1-5, with D hard to call. Germline CDR1 and CDR2: MGHRA and YSYEKL. Trimming removed 1 base at V and 7 bases at J, with 8 bases between. The CDR3 has 13 residues. CDR3 sequence: CASSQGLEQPQHF. The CDR3 DNA sequence: TGCGCCAGCAGCCAAGGGCTGGAACAGCCCCAGCATTTT.